A single sample is the source of the 30 T cell receptor beta chains below, sequenced in a study of a mutant IDH1 vaccine in newly diagnosed glioma. The antigens for these receptors are not known. TCRdb keeps only in-frame clones here, not all; method: immunoSEQ multiplex PCR. The sample carries roughly 60,000 clones, 75% to 85% recorded once. Time point noted: week 23, last vaccination. In the vaccine, a single dose held 300 ug of the mutant IDH1 20-mer peptide, along with topical imiquimod. The sample here was PBMCs, taken from a glioma patient whose treatment included an IDH1 peptide vaccine. The receptors were gathered from a man aged 35 to 55 with glioma.

The chain is built from TRBV6-6 and TRBJ1-2; D remains ambiguous. The CDR3 has 16 amino acids. V lost 4 bases and J 7 bases, leaving 22 bases between the germline ends. Germline V CDR1 and CDR2: MNHNY, SVGAGI (reference sequence). CDR3 protein: CASSSPGRNRLVGYTF. In DNA, the CDR3 is TGTGCCAGCAGTTCTCCCGGACGTAACAGACTGGTTGGCTACACCTTC.

This clone was recorded once. This chain links TRBV7-9 with TRBJ1-5; D unresolved. This CDR3 has 16 residues. Trimming took 2 bases from V and 0 from J, leaving 11 bases between them. CDR1 and CDR2 (germline): SEHNR, FQNEAQ (reference sequence). CDR3 sequence reads: CASSLTAWDSNQPQHF. In nucleotides, the CDR3 is TGTGCCAGCAGCTTAACCGCGTGGGATAGCAATCAGCCCCAGCATTTT.

This clone was seen more than once but under ten times. This chain joins TRBV30 and TRBJ1-1, with D hard to call. V was cut by 0 bases and J by 3 bases, with 8 bases left in between. This CDR3 spans 13 amino acids. CDR1 and CDR2 from the germline V gene are GTSNPN and SVGIG (reference sequence). The CDR3 region has the DNA TGTGCCTGGAGTGTTGGACTGGACACTGAAGCTTTCTTT. It is translated as CAWSVGLDTEAFF.

The chain couples TRBV10-1 to TRBJ2-7, with D maybe TRBD1 (6 bases). The CDR3 is made up of 12 amino acids. V lost 4 bases, J lost 3 bases, and 7 bases lay in between. From germline, CDR1 is WNHNN and CDR2 SYGVQD (reference sequence). The CDR3 loop is CASSVDSYEQYF. Written as DNA, the CDR3 is TGCGCCAGCAGTGTGGACAGCTACGAGCAGTACTTC.

V and J are TRBV14 and TRBJ1-2; D perhaps matches TRBD1 (5 bases). From germline, CDR1 is SGHDN and CDR2 FVKESK. CDR3 length equals 12 residues. V gave up 0 bases and J gave up 8 bases, with 7 bases separating them. CDR3 sequence: CASSQDWGGYTF. CDR3 bases: TGTGCCAGCAGCCAAGATTGGGGCGGCTACACCTTC.

The chain joins TRBV19 to TRBJ2-7; D ambiguous. CDR1 LNHDA and CDR2 SQIVND come from the germline V gene (reference sequence). V dropped 6 bases and J dropped 4 bases, with 19 bases sitting between them. The CDR3 extends over 15 amino acids. The DNA of the CDR3 is TGTGCCAGTAGCCATAACAGACTGGATCCATACGAGCAGTACTTC. It yields the protein CASSHNRLDPYEQYF.

This clone was seen once. This rearrangement joins TRBV29-1 to TRBJ2-7, with TRBD2 identical over 10 bases. The CDR3 extends over 14 amino acids. Germline assignment: CDR1 SQVTM and CDR2 ANQGSEA. V shed 2 bases, J shed 1 base, and the junction held 2 bases outside the gene matches. CDR3 nucleotide sequence: TGCAGCGTTGAATCTAGCGGGGGTTCCTACGAGCAGTACTTC. This translates into CSVESSGGSYEQYF.

The rearrangement links TRBV14 to TRBJ1-2; tentatively, D is TRBD1 (5 bases). CDR1 and CDR2 (germline): SGHDN, FVKESK. The CDR3 loop spans 14 amino acids. Between the trimmed V and J ends, which lost 2 bases and 5 bases, there was a span of 12 bases. This chain's CDR3 is CASSQRQSVYGYTF. The CDR3 DNA follows: TGTGCCAGCAGCCAACGACAGAGTGTTTATGGCTACACCTTC.

This clone was recorded only once. This sequence joins TRBV5-8 and TRBJ1-1; D call uncertain. The CDR3 has 14 residues. Trimming stripped 6 bases from V and 3 bases from J, with 15 bases between. Per germline, CDR1 SGHTS and CDR2 YDEGEE. In nucleotides, the CDR3 is TGTGCCAGCACCCAAAGACCAGGTTACACTGAAGCTTTCTTT. Translating it yields CASTQRPGYTEAFF.

V is TRBV6-5 and J is TRBJ1-2; TRBD1 agrees at 7 bases. The V segment lost 2 bases and the J segment 4 bases; nucleotides outside the gene matches: 4. CDR3 length: 14 residues. Germline V gene lookup returns CDR1 MNHEY and CDR2 SVGAGI. CDR3 bases: TGTGCCAGCAGTTACGCGGGACAGAGCTATGGCTACACCTTC. It translates to CASSYAGQSYGYTF.

The rearrangement uses TRBV6-5 and TRBJ1-2, with D hard to call. Trimming pared 3 bases from V and 8 bases from J, leaving 19 bases between. Germline assignment: CDR1 MNHEY and CDR2 SVGAGI. The CDR3 is made up of 15 amino acids. The CDR3 nucleotides read TGTGCCAGCAGTTATAGCTCCGAGGCTGCTAGCGGCTACACCTTC. It translates to CASSYSSEAASGYTF.

This clone was seen a single time. The V and J genes are TRBV6-5 and TRBJ2-1; perhaps TRBD2 as D (5 bases). V gave up 2 bases and J gave up 7 bases, with 12 bases separating them. CDR3 length equals 14 residues. Germline values: CDR1 MNHEY, CDR2 SVGAGI. CDR3 bases: TGTGCCAGCAGTTACGACGGGGTGGTAAATGAGCAGTTCTTC. The encoded protein is CASSYDGVVNEQFF.

The genes are TRBV29-1 and TRBJ2-1, with 10 bases lining up with TRBD1. Looked up from germline, CDR1 is SQVTM and CDR2 is ANQGSEA. The junction had 6 bases not matched to a gene; V was cut back by 1 base and J by 0 bases. The CDR3 consists of 17 residues. Here the CDR3 DNA reads TGCAGCGTTGAAGGGGGGGGGACAGGGGACTCCTACAATGAGCAGTTCTTC. It encodes CSVEGGGTGDSYNEQFF.

The chain combines TRBV13 with TRBJ2-5; tentative D call: TRBD1 (5 bases). CDR1 PRHDT and CDR2 FYEKMQ come from the germline V gene (reference sequence). There are 14 residues in the CDR3. V shed 5 bases and J shed 2 bases, with 12 bases lying between them. CDR3 nucleotides: TGTGCCAGCAGCCCAAGGGGCAGGCAAGAGACCCAGTACTTC. Amino acid sequence: CASSPRGRQETQYF. The whole variable domain, filled in from reference TRBV13 and TRBJ2-5, reads AAGVIQSPRHLIKEKRETATLKCYPIPRHDTVYWYQQGPGQDPQFLISFYEKMQSDKGSIPDRFSAQQFSDYHSELNMSSLELGDSALYFCASSPRGRQETQYFGPGTRLLVL.

V is TRBV5-1 and J is TRBJ1-2, with TRBD1 matching 7 bases. Germline V CDR1 and CDR2: SGHRS, YFSETQ. There are 14 residues in the CDR3. Trimming removed 3 bases from V and 5 bases from J; junction bases left unmatched: 7. The CDR3 DNA follows: TGCGCCAGCAGCTACACCACGACAGGGTATGGCTACACCTTC. It translates to CASSYTTTGYGYTF.

This clone was observed a few times. J is TRBJ2-7 and V is TRBV19, with D possibly being TRBD1 (6 bases). V lost 10 bases and J 6 bases, leaving 13 bases between the germline ends. Germline V gives CDR1 LNHDA, CDR2 SQIVND (reference sequence). The CDR3 extends over 11 amino acids. DNA of the CDR3: TGTGCCACCGGACAGCTGGGCGAGCAGTACTTC. Translating it yields CATGQLGEQYF.

The CDR3 protein is CASSPRVGKTGELFF. In DNA, the CDR3 is TGTGCCAGCAGCCCACGAGTCGGGAAAACCGGGGAGCTGTTTTTT. The V call is TRBV21-1, the J call TRBJ2-2; the listed D gene, TRBD2, was not tested against the DNA. TRBV21-1 is labeled a pseudogene. This CDR3 is built from 15 residues.

The CDR3 DNA follows: TGCGCCAGCAGCTTGTGGTGGGGAAGCACAGATACGCAGTATTTT. It specifies CASSLWWGSTDTQYF. The V gene is TRBV5-1, the J gene TRBJ2-3; D is ambiguous. Germline CDR1 and CDR2: SGHRS and YFSETQ. Trimming shortened V by 1 base and J by 0 bases, and 9 bases separated the two germline ends. There are 15 residues in the CDR3.

This sequence joins TRBV6-1 and TRBJ2-7; 11 nucleotides line up with TRBD2. Per germline, CDR1 MNHNS and CDR2 SASEGT. Trimming removed 2 bases from V and 4 bases from J; junction bases left unmatched: 4. The CDR3 is made up of 15 amino acids. The CDR3 nucleotides are TGTGCCAGCAGTGAACTTTCTAGCGGGGGGTACGAGCAGTACTTC. It translates to CASSELSSGGYEQYF.

The V call is TRBV4-2, the J call TRBJ2-3; D gene unclear. The V gene lost 0 bases and the J gene lost 1 base, with 8 bases spanning the gap. The germline V gene encodes CDR1 LGHNA and CDR2 YNFKEQ. This CDR3 has 15 amino acids. The chain's CDR3 is CASSQEAVRTDTQYF. The CDR3 DNA reads as TGTGCCAGCAGCCAAGAGGCGGTCCGCACAGATACGCAGTATTTT.

The chain recombines TRBV6-5 with TRBJ2-7, with 9 bases that match TRBD1. This CDR3 has 14 residues. The germline V gene has CDR1 MNHEY and CDR2 SVGAGI. V shed 1 base, J shed 2 bases, and the junction held 0 bases outside the gene matches. The CDR3 loop reads CASSYYRGPYEQYF. The DNA of the CDR3 is TGTGCCAGCAGTTACTACAGGGGGCCCTACGAGCAGTACTTC.

This chain connects TRBV29-1 to TRBJ2-7; tentatively, D is TRBD2 (6 bases). V was pared by 4 bases and J by 4 bases, with 8 bases between. The CDR3 runs to 11 residues. The germline CDR1 and CDR2 sequences are SQVTM and ANQGSEA. The CDR3 is CSVAAGYEQYF. The CDR3 nucleotides are TGCAGCGTTGCCGCGGGGTACGAGCAGTACTTC.

This rearrangement joins TRBV6-5 to TRBJ2-3, with unresolved D. Germline V CDR1 and CDR2: MNHEY, SVGAGI. The CDR3 extends over 15 amino acids. The ends were cut back, 0 bases at V and 4 bases at J, with 11 bases in the middle. The CDR3 spells CASSYSRVSADTQYF. In DNA form, the CDR3 reads TGTGCCAGCAGTTACTCGCGTGTATCAGCAGATACGCAGTATTTT.

The chain combines TRBV5-1 with TRBJ1-4; D unclear. The CDR3 has 13 residues. The germline V gene encodes CDR1 SGHRS and CDR2 YFSETQ. V was cut by 4 bases and J by 3 bases, with 7 bases left in between. The chain's CDR3 is CASSPGSNEKLFF. DNA of the CDR3: TGCGCCAGCAGCCCGGGGTCTAATGAAAAACTGTTTTTT.

CDR3 nucleotide sequence: TGTGCCAGCTCACTAATTACCGACACTGAAGCTTTCTTT. It yields the protein CASSLITDTEAFF. The chain couples TRBV18 to TRBJ1-1; D gene unclear. The CDR3 has 13 residues. The ends were cut back, 4 bases at V and 3 bases at J, with 9 bases in the middle. Germline V gene sequence: CDR1 KGHSH, CDR2 LQKENI.

The J gene is TRBJ1-6, the V gene TRBV11-2, with 7 bases matching TRBD1. With V trimmed by 5 bases and J by 9 bases, 13 bases remained unmatched. The CDR3 contains 16 residues. Germline V gene sequence: CDR1 SGHAT, CDR2 FQNNGV. The CDR3 sequence is CASSPTTGIIGSPLHF. The CDR3 coding sequence is TGTGCCAGCAGCCCAACGACAGGGATCATCGGTTCACCCCTCCACTTT.

The chain is built from TRBV29-1 and TRBJ1-1; a possible D gene is TRBD1 (5 bases). The V end lost 0 bases, the J end lost 11 bases, and 16 bases lay between the germline ends. The CDR3 is 13 amino acids. Germline CDR1 SQVTM, CDR2 ANQGSEA. This chain's CDR3 is CSVEDPGGTGAFF. The CDR3 nucleotides read TGCAGCGTTGAAGATCCCGGGGGGACGGGCGCTTTCTTT. Full variable domain (rest looked up from reference TRBV29-1 and TRBJ1-1): SAVISQKPSRDICQRGTSLTIQCQVDSQVTMMFWYRQQPGQSLTLIATANQGSEATYESGFVIDKFPISRPNLTFSTLTVSNMSPEDSSIYLCSVEDPGGTGAFFGQGTRLTVV.

Details on this clone: Sequence at one end of the junction differs from germline and may be a read error. The genes are TRBV5-4 and TRBJ2-7; D not resolved. This CDR3 spans 11 amino acids. Germline loops: CDR1 SGHNT, CDR2 YYREEE (reference sequence). The DNA of the CDR3 is TGTGCCAGCAGCTCCCTAGGTGGGGAAATCTTC. As protein: CASSSLGGEIF.

The CDR3 loop is CAWNQGTSEKLFF. CDR3 DNA: TGTGCCTGGAACCAGGGGACGTCTGAAAAACTGTTTTTT. The rearrangement joins TRBV30 to TRBJ1-4, with a tentative D call TRBD1 (6 bases). The germline V gene has CDR1 GTSNPN and CDR2 SVGIG (reference sequence). There are 13 residues in the CDR3. With 4 bases removed from V and 7 bases from J, the gap between germline ends came to 13 bases.

The V and J genes are TRBV6-9 and TRBJ2-5, with a weak D call TRBD2 (7 bases). This CDR3 region has 14 residues. Germline V lookup: CDR1 MNHGY, CDR2 SVAAGI. Trimming removed 3 bases from V and 5 bases from J, with 13 bases in between. CDR3 nucleotide sequence: TGTGCCAGCAGTTACCCACAGGGAGGGGAGACCCAGTACTTC. Amino acid sequence: CASSYPQGGETQYF.